This entry is about one T cell receptor beta chain. Its antigen is as yet unknown. With 6 bases removed from V and 3 bases from J, the gap between germline ends came to 8 bases. The CDR3 loop spans 13 amino acids. Per the germline V gene, CDR1 is MDHEN and CDR2 is SYDVKM. This entry belongs to a study of T cell responses to AZD1222 COVID-19 vaccine. The repertoire was sequenced with immunoSEQ multiplex PCR; TCRdb's copy has only in-frame clones and lacks some. The data contain 100,000 to 150,000 clones, around 90% of them singletons. Study observations and caveats: It should be noted that donors were predominantly white British and more often female, and clonal diversity was possibly underestimated. Of the AZD1222 recipients, only five to seven were seropositive at baseline.

V is TRBV28 and J is TRBJ2-2; no clear D gene. This clonotype was obtained from an adult in good health. Sequencing was performed on peripheral blood, taken on day 0 of AZD1222 vaccination. CDR3 residues: CASSHDHTGELFF. The CDR3 DNA reads as TGTGCCAGCAGCCACGACCACACCGGGGAGCTGTTTTTT.